This record covers a single TCR beta chain. A read error may account for a junction end that differs from germline. The data are from a study of beta chain features in type 1 diabetes. The study reverse transcribed the entire isolated RNA, so it sequenced expressed TCRB transcripts. Generated by immunoSEQ multiplex PCR, the TCRdb table keeps only in-frame clones and is missing some. The profile shows roughly 380,000 clones, less than 20% of them singletons. Sequenced input: naive CD4+ T cells from blood. The clonotype originates from a woman in her late teens or twenties in good health.

The CDR3 here is CASSPGGSSGRTDTQYF. Written as DNA, the CDR3 is TGTGCTAGCAGCCCTGGGGGATCTAGCGGGCGCACAGATACGCAGTATTTT. The chain carries TRBV7-7 and TRBJ2-3; 8 bases match TRBD2. The CDR3 has 17 residues. Germline CDR1 reads SSHAT; CDR2 reads FNYEAQ (reference sequence).